This TCR beta chain was found in a study of cytomegalovirus exposure and HLA in healthy donors. Whole-study results and caveats: Specificity of a few CMV-associated chains for CMV antigens was verified in vitro. Upon later analysis, HLA-associated TCR beta chains proved more clonally expanded than other, equally common chains.

Note on this clone: Its cognate antigen is unknown.

The PCR made use of 60 Vbeta and 13 Jbeta primers. The assay was immunoSEQ multiplex PCR, and TCRdb's table has in-frame clones only and misses some. Here the sample spans about 130,000 clones, 75% being singletons. The ends were cut back, 6 bases at V and 8 bases at J, with 14 bases in the middle. CDR3 length: 13 residues. CDR1 is SEHNR, CDR2 FQNEAQ, per germline (reference sequence). The gene calls are TRBV7-9 and TRBJ2-1, with D possibly TRBD2 on 6 matching bases. This TCR came from a man aged 25 to 40 in good health and CMV-seronegative. Sequencing used PBMCs. CDR3 region: CASSPTSSHEQFF. The CDR3 DNA reads as TGTGCCAGCAGTCCTACTAGCAGCCATGAGCAGTTCTTC.